The sample holds one count of the clone carrying this T cell receptor (beta chain). Its specificity is not known. TCRdb's copy holds only in-frame clones and misses some; the assay was immunoSEQ multiplex PCR. The sample includes 75,000 to 100,000 clones, around 83% of them seen just once. The sample originates from a study of graft-versus-host responses after intestinal transplantation. Sequences were derived from unstimulated CD8+ T cells sorted from spleen or lymph node cells, sampled before intestinal transplant. The clonotype comes from a human donor who received an intestinal transplant.

The CDR3 is CASSWDPKSYEQYF. Here the CDR3 DNA reads TGTGCCAGCAGCTGGGACCCCAAATCCTACGAGCAGTACTTC. The chain carries TRBV7-6 and TRBJ2-7; tentatively, D is TRBD1 or TRBD2 (5 bases each). CDR3 length equals 14 residues. V dropped 4 bases and J dropped 1 base, with 11 bases sitting between them. Germline V gene sequence: CDR1 SGHVS, CDR2 FNYEAQ.